The 6 T cell receptor beta chains reported below all come from one sample, sequenced in a study of blood T cell repertoires in COVID-19 (dated by TCRdb to 2020 to 2022). The protocol used for the library was the immunoSEQ multiplex PCR assay. The immuneACCESS repertoire file appears here via TCRdb, limited to in-frame rearrangements. These files lack a portion of the clones; in checked studies, under half of the deficit traces to unresolved V genes, and the cause of the others is not known. The sample contains more than 25,000 clones, under 85% of them found a single time. About 44% of the sample is in the top ten clones. Sequencing was done on a sample of peripheral blood. These receptors were obtained from an elderly woman with acute or convalescent COVID-19.

V usage is TRBV21-1 and J usage is TRBJ2-2; the DNA was not compared with TRBD1, the D call given in the table. TRBV21-1 is annotated as a pseudogene. The CDR3 length is 18 residues. This CDR3 is CASSKRGDNRVDTGELFF. The CDR3 region has the DNA TGTGCCAGCAGCAAAAGAGGGGACAACAGGGTAGACACCGGGGAGCTGTTTTTT.

The rearrangement uses TRBV30 and TRBJ2-7; TRBD2 might be the D (5 bases). Germline-derived CDR1 and CDR2 are GTSNPN and SVGIG (reference sequence). Between the trimmed V and J ends, which lost 3 bases and 3 bases, there was a span of 9 bases. The CDR3 length is 12 residues. The CDR3 sequence is CAWRPSYYEQYF. The CDR3, as DNA: TGTGCCTGGAGGCCTAGCTACTACGAGCAGTACTTC.

This chain joins TRBV7-8 and TRBJ2-5, with 8 bases identical to TRBD2. The CDR3 has 15 amino acids. Germline V gene data show CDR1 as SGHVS and CDR2 as FQNEAQ. The junction had 6 bases not matched to a gene; V was cut back by 1 base and J by 5 bases. The CDR3: CASSLDQVAGETQYF. The CDR3 nucleotides read TGTGCCAGCAGCTTAGATCAGGTAGCGGGGGAGACCCAGTACTTC. The full variable domain, in which reference TRBV7-8 and TRBJ2-5 provide the parts outside the CDR3, is GAGVSQSPRYKVAKRGQDVALRCDPISGHVSLFWYQQALGQGPEFLTYFQNEAQLDKSGLPSDRFFAERPEGSVSTLKIQRTQQEDSAVYLCASSLDQVAGETQYFGPGTRLLVL.

The J gene is TRBJ2-7, the V gene TRBV12-3 or TRBV12-4; D is uncertain. There are 13 residues in the CDR3. The V end lost 0 bases, the J end lost 6 bases, and 9 bases lay between the germline ends. CDR3 region: CASSLAFRVEQYF. The CDR3 nucleotides read TGTGCCAGCAGTTTAGCGTTCCGGGTCGAGCAGTACTTC.

This clone appeared a single time. V and J are TRBV28 and TRBJ2-2; D gene unclear. The CDR3 runs 12 residues. Germline loops: CDR1 MDHEN, CDR2 SYDVKM. V gave up 6 bases and J gave up 5 bases, with 7 bases separating them. CDR3 DNA: TGTGCCAGCAGCTCTAGTACCGGGGAGCTGTTTTTT. Translated, it gives CASSSSTGELFF. The whole variable domain, remainder taken from reference TRBV28 and TRBJ2-2, is DVKVTQSSRYLVKRTGEKVFLECVQDMDHENMFWYRQDPGLGLRLIYFSYDVKMKEKGDIPEGYSVSREKKERFSLILESASTNQTSMYLCASSSSTGELFFGEGSRLTVL.

This chain links TRBV5-1 with TRBJ2-1, with 7 nucleotides matching TRBD1. CDR1 is SGHRS and CDR2 is YFSETQ in the germline V gene. V lost 5 bases and J lost 7; bases outside the gene matches: 3. CDR3 length: 12 amino acids. The CDR3 region has the DNA TGCGCCAGCAGACCGACAGGGAATGAGCAGTTCTTC. Its translation is CASRPTGNEQFF. The complete variable domain, with remaining parts taken from reference TRBV5-1 and TRBJ2-1, reads KAGVTQTPRYLIKTRGQQVTLSCSPISGHRSVSWYQQTPGQGLQFLFEYFSETQRNKGNFPGRFSGRQFSNSRSEMNVSTLELGDSALYLCASRPTGNEQFFGPGTRLTVL.